This T cell receptor (beta chain) was recovered during a study of PD-1 blockade in classical Hodgkin lymphoma. Study background: Patients were infused with nivolumab 3 mg/kg every 2 weeks.

V lost 2 bases, J lost 4 bases, and 2 bases lay in between. Germline-derived CDR1 and CDR2 are SGHTS and YDEGEE. This CDR3 contains 11 residues. Brentuximab vedotin exposure varied among the patients, all of whom had relapsed after autologous stem cell transplantation. Libraries were prepared by immunoSEQ multiplex PCR; TCRdb keeps only in-frame clonotypes and omits some of them. The sample has 70,000 or so clones, 71% seen once. The sequence came from a human donor with classical Hodgkin lymphoma. The sample here was peripheral blood mononuclear cells (PBMCs), taken before the second cycle of nivolumab. The rearrangement uses TRBV5-8 and TRBJ2-3; D unresolved. The CDR3 DNA follows: TGTGCCAGCAGCTTCGCAGATACGCAGTATTTT. This translates into CASSFADTQYF.